This entry lists 8 T cell receptor beta chains sequenced from one sample in a study of OX40 agonist ivuxolimab in advanced cancers. Using immunoSEQ multiplex PCR, the repertoire was profiled, and TCRdb retains in-frame clones only, with some absent. The data contain 60,000 or so clones, approximately 81% of them seen just once; the ten biggest clones take up 4% to 6%. Here the sequenced sample was CD4+ or CD8+ T cells sorted from blood, taken in a trial of the OX40 agonist ivuxolimab. The receptors were sampled from an adult with an advanced solid tumor such as melanoma, head and neck, liver or kidney cancer.

This chain connects TRBV14 to TRBJ2-2; no clear D. The CDR3 spans 15 residues. Per the germline V gene, CDR1 is SGHDN and CDR2 is FVKESK. With 4 bases removed from V and 0 bases from J, the gap between germline ends came to 9 bases. CDR3 loop: CASSRHPANTGELFF. In nucleotides, the CDR3 is TGTGCCAGCAGCCGACACCCTGCGAACACCGGGGAGCTGTTTTTT.

The chain combines TRBV9 with TRBJ2-5; no definite D call. The end of the DNA fits TRBJ2-7 better, so the J call may be wrong. CDR3 size: 16 residues. Per the germline V gene, CDR1 is SGDLS and CDR2 is YYNGEE. CDR3 residues: CASTINDGASSYEQYF. Here the CDR3 DNA reads TGTGCCAGCACCATAAACGACGGCGCGAGCTCCTACGAGCAGTACTTC.

The V call is TRBV7-2, the J call TRBJ2-1; D uncertain. The CDR3 totals 15 residues. The V end lost 5 bases, the J end lost 7 bases, and 18 bases lay between the germline ends. Germline V gene sequence: CDR1 SGHTA, CDR2 FQGNSA. For the CDR3, the DNA is TGTGCCAGCAGCCCCCAGGTTCAGATTGGTAATGAGCAGTTCTTC. It encodes CASSPQVQIGNEQFF.

The chain employs TRBV5-1 and TRBJ2-4; 9 nucleotides match TRBD2. The CDR3 is 17 residues long. Germline values: CDR1 SGHRS, CDR2 YFSETQ. Losses at the gene ends were 0 bases for V and 0 bases for J; bases not matched to a gene: 4. The CDR3 DNA is TGCGCCAGCAGCTTGGGACTAGCGGTCGTAGCCAAAAACATTCAGTACTTC. This translates into CASSLGLAVVAKNIQYF.

This chain's CDR3 is CASSLAGRAGTEAFF. The CDR3 nucleotides read TGCGCCAGCAGCTTGGCCGGCAGGGCGGGGACTGAAGCTTTCTTT. The V gene is TRBV5-1, the J gene TRBJ1-1, with D possibly matching TRBD1 (5 bases). CDR3 length: 15 residues. V was trimmed by 0 bases and J by 5 bases, leaving 14 bases between them. CDR1 and CDR2 (germline): SGHRS, YFSETQ.

V gene TRBV7-3 combines with J gene TRBJ2-1; 9 nucleotides line up with TRBD2. The germline gives CDR1 SGHTA, CDR2 FQGTGA. The CDR3 runs to 17 residues. J was trimmed by 4 bases and V by 1 base; bases with no gene match: 8. The CDR3 DNA sequence: TGTGCCAGCAGCTTAAGACCGGCTAGCGGGACTTACAATGAGCAGTTCTTC. Protein: CASSLRPASGTYNEQFF.

This sequence joins TRBV11-2 and TRBJ2-3; no clear D. CDR1 and CDR2 from the germline V gene are SGHAT and FQNNGV. CDR3 length: 14 amino acids. The germline V and J ends were trimmed by 0 bases and 5 bases, with 9 bases remaining between them. The CDR3 DNA follows: TGTGCCAGCAGCTTAGAGCCAGCCCGAGATACGCAGTATTTT. Residues: CASSLEPARDTQYF. Full variable domain (remainder filled in from reference TRBV11-2 and TRBJ2-3): EAGVAQSPRYKIIEKRQSVAFWCNPISGHATLYWYQQILGQGPKLLIQFQNNGVVDDSQLPKDRFSAERLKGVDSTLKIQPAKLEDSAVYLCASSLEPARDTQYFGPGTRLTVL.

The genes are TRBV5-5 and TRBJ1-1; 7 bases agree with TRBD1. CDR1 is SGHKS, CDR2 YYEKEE, per germline (reference sequence). This CDR3 region has 14 residues. J gave up 0 bases and V 7 bases, and 6 bases lay outside the gene matches. For the CDR3, the DNA is TGTGCCAGCTCGGCGGGACAGCTGAACACTGAAGCTTTCTTT. Protein sequence: CASSAGQLNTEAFF.